A single TCR beta chain is shown here with its context. Its antigen is unidentified. TCRdb's table, derived via immunoSEQ multiplex PCR, lists solely in-frame clones and lacks some. The sample yields roughly 250,000 clones, 70% seen once. The V end was cut by 8 bases, the J end by 11 bases, with 12 bases between. The germline V gene has CDR1 SEHNR and CDR2 FQNEAQ (reference sequence). The length of the CDR3 is 10 residues. This entry is derived from a study of cytotoxic CD8 clonotypes in ibrutinib-treated CLL. Across the whole study: For this cohort, patients were ten to eleven relapsed/refractory and over 14 treatment-naive, while 17 were IGHV unmutated.

Study-level findings and limits: Clonotypes that were public were uncommon, and they contracted or stayed stable on treatment.

About 2 micrograms of genomic DNA (from cryopreserved PBMCs) were used for TCR beta libraries. The chain combines TRBV7-9 with TRBJ1-2; D remains ambiguous. The TCR comes from a human donor with chronic lymphocytic leukemia. The sample consisted of PBMCs, taken after 24 months of ibrutinib treatment. CDR3 sequence: CASSGLRYTF. CDR3 DNA: TGTGCCAGCTCCGGCTTAAGGTACACCTTC.